This TCR beta chain was recovered during a study of blood T cell repertoires in COVID-19. The wider study: Acute-phase and convalescent COVID-19 samples originated in the United States, Italy and Spain. Sources were T cells, B-cell-depleted T cells, or PBMCs; the material itself was cDNA or gDNA.

The authors' processing: Estimates of nucleated cell counts were drawn from the amplification of reference gene primers. Generated by immunoSEQ multiplex PCR, the TCRdb table keeps only in-frame clones and is missing some. The V and J calls and the clone size are those of that table, but D and trimming were determined from the DNA. Of around 160,000 clones in the sample, about 88% are singletons; the top ten hold about 0.98%. Germline loops: CDR1 SGHAT, CDR2 FQNNGV. This CDR3 is built from 14 residues. V gave up 6 bases and J gave up 6 bases, with 17 bases separating them. The TCR sequence derives from a man between 18 and 29 years old with acute or convalescent COVID-19. The specimen was peripheral blood. This chain connects TRBV11-2 to TRBJ1-2; D gene uncertain. The DNA of the CDR3 is TGTGCCAGCAGGGGAGCTACTAGGAGGGATGGCTACACCTTC. It encodes CASRGATRRDGYTF.